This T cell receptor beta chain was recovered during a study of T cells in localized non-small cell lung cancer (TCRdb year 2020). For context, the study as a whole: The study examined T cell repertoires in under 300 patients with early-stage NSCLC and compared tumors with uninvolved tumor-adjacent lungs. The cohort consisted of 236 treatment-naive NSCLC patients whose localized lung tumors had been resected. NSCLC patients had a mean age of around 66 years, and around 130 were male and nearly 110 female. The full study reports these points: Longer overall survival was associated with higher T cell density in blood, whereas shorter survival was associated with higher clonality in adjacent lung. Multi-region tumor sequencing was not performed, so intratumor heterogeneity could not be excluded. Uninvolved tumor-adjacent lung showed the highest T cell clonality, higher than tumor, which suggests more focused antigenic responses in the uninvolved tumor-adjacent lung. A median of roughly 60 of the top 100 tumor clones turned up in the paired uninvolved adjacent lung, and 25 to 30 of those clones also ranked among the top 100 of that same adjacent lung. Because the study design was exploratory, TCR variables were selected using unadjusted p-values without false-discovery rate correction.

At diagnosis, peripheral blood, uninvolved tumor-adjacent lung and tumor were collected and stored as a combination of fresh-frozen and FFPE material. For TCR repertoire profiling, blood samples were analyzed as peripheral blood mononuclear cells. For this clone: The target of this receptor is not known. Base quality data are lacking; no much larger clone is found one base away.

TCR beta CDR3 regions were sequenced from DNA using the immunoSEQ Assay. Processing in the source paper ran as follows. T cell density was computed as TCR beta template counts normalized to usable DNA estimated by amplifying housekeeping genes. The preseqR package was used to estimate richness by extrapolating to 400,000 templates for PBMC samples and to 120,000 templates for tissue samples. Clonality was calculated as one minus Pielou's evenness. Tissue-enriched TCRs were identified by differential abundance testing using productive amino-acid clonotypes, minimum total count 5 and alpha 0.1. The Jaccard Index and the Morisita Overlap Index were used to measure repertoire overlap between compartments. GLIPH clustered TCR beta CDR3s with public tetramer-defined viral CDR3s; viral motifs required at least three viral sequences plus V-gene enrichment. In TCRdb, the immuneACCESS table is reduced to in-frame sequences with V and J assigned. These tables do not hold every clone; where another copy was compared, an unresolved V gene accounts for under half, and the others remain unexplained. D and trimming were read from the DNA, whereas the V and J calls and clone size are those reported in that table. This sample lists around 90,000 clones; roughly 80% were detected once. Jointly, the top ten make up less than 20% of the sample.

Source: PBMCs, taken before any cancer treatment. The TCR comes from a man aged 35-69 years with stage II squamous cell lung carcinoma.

In nucleotides, the sequence is TGCAGCGTTGAAAGCTCAGTCCAAGAGACCCAGTACTTC. It translates to CSVESSVQETQYF. Here the chain combines TRBV29-1 and TRBJ2-5; no D gene is confidently identified. The CDR3 runs 13 residues from the cysteine to the phenylalanine. Of all the DNA, just the CDR3 is kept, 39 bases in frame from base 1. Taken from the germline V gene, the CDR1 and CDR2 loops are SQVTM and ANQGSEA. The germline ends are 8 bases apart after V is trimmed by 2 bases and J by 1 base.